These T cell receptor beta chains were read from a single sample in a study of molecular identifiers for immune sequencing clone quantification. TCRdb re-called the PCR reads through MiXCR, storing one row per CDR3 protein. The table lists approximately 590,000 distinct CDR3 sequences, less than 30% of them singletons. The sequencing sample was made of naive CD8+ T cells from blood, with Jurkat cell RNA spiked in. These receptor sequences come from a human donor in good health. Some libraries in this study had Jurkat cell RNA spiked in. CDR3s include the opening cysteine and the closing phenylalanine or tryptophan. The D gene is left open where the match is weak. Expanded clones get a size class; other rows say once, few or many, or leave the size out.

j_call: TRBJ1-3; v_call: TRBV6-5; clone_size: -; d_call: -; cdr3_nt: TGTGCCAGCAGTTACATCAGTCCTCCCTCTGGAAACACCATATATTTT; cdr3_aa: CASSYISPPSGNTIYF
j_call: TRBJ1-2; v_call: TRBV3-1; clone_size: few; d_call: -; cdr3_nt: TGTGCCAGCAGTCCTCGAGAGGGCTTTAACTATGGCTACACCTTC; cdr3_aa: CASSPREGFNYGYTF
j_call: TRBJ1-5; v_call: TRBV28; clone_size: many; d_call: TRBD1; cdr3_nt: TGTGCCAGCAGTTTGTCGACAGGGATTGGCAATCAGCCCCAGCATTTT; cdr3_aa: CASSLSTGIGNQPQHF
j_call: TRBJ2-5; v_call: TRBV3-1; clone_size: few; d_call: TRBD2; cdr3_nt: TGTGCCAGCAGCCAAGATGTCGTGCGACTAGCGGTTGATGTGACCCAGTACTTC; cdr3_aa: CASSQDVVRLAVDVTQYF
j_call: TRBJ2-6; v_call: TRBV5-8; clone_size: few; d_call: -; cdr3_nt: TGTGCCAGCAGCTGGGATTTCGAGGACCCAGGGGAGATAGTGAGACACTCTGGGGCCAACGTCCTGACTTTC; cdr3_aa: CASSWDFEDPGEIVRHSGANVLTF
j_call: TRBJ2-7; v_call: TRBV4-3; clone_size: many; d_call: -; cdr3_nt: TGCGCCAGCAGCCAAGATCGGTTCGGACGGGCCTACGAGCAGTACTTC; cdr3_aa: CASSQDRFGRAYEQYF
j_call: TRBJ2-7; v_call: TRBV6-1; clone_size: many; d_call: TRBD2; cdr3_nt: TGTGCCAGCAGTGAAAGTAGCGGGGGCATCCCGAAGTGGGAGCAGTACTTC; cdr3_aa: CASSESSGGIPKWEQYF
j_call: TRBJ2-7; v_call: TRBV4-1; clone_size: -; d_call: -; cdr3_nt: TGCGCCAGCAGCCAACGCCTGCCCCCGAGGGGTTGCGAGCGGTACTTC; cdr3_aa: CASSQRLPPRGCERYF
j_call: TRBJ1-5; v_call: TRBV28; clone_size: many; d_call: -; cdr3_nt: TGTGCCAGCAGTTTATCTTCGGGGCCGCTAAATCAGCCCCAGCATTTT; cdr3_aa: CASSLSSGPLNQPQHF
j_call: TRBJ2-3; v_call: TRBV7-2; clone_size: many; d_call: TRBD2; cdr3_nt: TGTGCCAGCAGCTTCCCACGCGCGGGGGGGGGCACAGATACGCAGTATTTT; cdr3_aa: CASSFPRAGGGTDTQYF
j_call: TRBJ2-3; v_call: TRBV7-2; clone_size: many; d_call: -; cdr3_nt: TGTGCCAGCAGCTTAAATGGAGGAGGCGACACAGATACGCAGTATTTT; cdr3_aa: CASSLNGGGDTDTQYF
j_call: TRBJ2-7; v_call: TRBV10-2; clone_size: many; d_call: -; cdr3_nt: TGCGCCAGCAGTGCCGGCAGAACCTACGAGCAGTACTTC; cdr3_aa: CASSAGRTYEQYF
j_call: TRBJ2-7; v_call: TRBV6-5; clone_size: -; d_call: -; cdr3_nt: TGTGCCAGCAGGTCGATAGGGAACTACGGGCAGTACTTC; cdr3_aa: CASRSIGNYGQYF
j_call: TRBJ1-1; v_call: TRBV9; clone_size: -; d_call: -; cdr3_nt: TGTGCCAGCAGCCCCTCACAAGGGGTCATGAACACTGAAGCTTTCTTT; cdr3_aa: CASSPSQGVMNTEAFF
j_call: TRBJ2-3; v_call: TRBV29-1; clone_size: many; d_call: TRBD2; cdr3_nt: TGCAGCGTTGAAGATGGGGGACTAGCGAAGCGCACAGATACGCAGTATTTT; cdr3_aa: CSVEDGGLAKRTDTQYF
j_call: TRBJ2-2; v_call: TRBV6-5; clone_size: many; d_call: TRBD1; cdr3_nt: TGTGCCAGCAGTTACGACCGGGACAGGGTTGAGACCGGGGAGCTGTTTTTT; cdr3_aa: CASSYDRDRVETGELFF
j_call: TRBJ1-1; v_call: TRBV28; clone_size: -; d_call: -; cdr3_nt: TGTGCCAGCAGTTTATCGTGGTTGAACACTGAAGCTTTCTTT; cdr3_aa: CASSLSWLNTEAFF
j_call: TRBJ2-7; v_call: TRBV19; clone_size: few; d_call: -; cdr3_nt: TGTGCCAGTAGAGACGGGACGAGGAGTCGGAACGAGCAGTACTTC; cdr3_aa: CASRDGTRSRNEQYF
j_call: TRBJ2-7; v_call: TRBV5-6; clone_size: many; d_call: -; cdr3_nt: TGTGCCAGCAGCATCCGGGCCACCTCCTACGAGCAGTACTTC; cdr3_aa: CASSIRATSYEQYF
j_call: TRBJ2-2; v_call: TRBV9; clone_size: -; d_call: -; cdr3_nt: TGTGCCAGCAGCGTAGAATTCAGGGTCAGGGGATACACCGTGGAGCTGTTTTTT; cdr3_aa: CASSVEFRVRGYTVELFF
j_call: TRBJ2-3; v_call: TRBV5-6; clone_size: many; d_call: -; cdr3_nt: TGTGCCAGCAGCTTTTCGGGGCGCACCGGAGATACGCAGTATTTT; cdr3_aa: CASSFSGRTGDTQYF
j_call: TRBJ1-1; v_call: TRBV6-5; clone_size: -; d_call: -; cdr3_nt: TGTGCCAGCAGTTACGACGGGGGGATGAACACTGAAGCTTTCTTT; cdr3_aa: CASSYDGGMNTEAFF
j_call: TRBJ2-3; v_call: TRBV12-3/TRBV12-4; clone_size: many; d_call: -; cdr3_nt: TGTGCCAGCAGGCCCCAAGGATTCACAGATACGCAGTATTTT; cdr3_aa: CASRPQGFTDTQYF
j_call: TRBJ2-7; v_call: TRBV6-2/TRBV6-3; clone_size: many; d_call: -; cdr3_nt: TGTGCCAGCAGGCTCTCTCCGTACGAGCAGTACTTC; cdr3_aa: CASRLSPYEQYF
j_call: TRBJ2-3; v_call: TRBV12-3/TRBV12-4; clone_size: many; d_call: TRBD1; cdr3_nt: TGTGCCAGCAGTGGGGCTCAGGGGGTCACAGATACGCAGTATTTT; cdr3_aa: CASSGAQGVTDTQYF
j_call: TRBJ1-5; v_call: TRBV2; clone_size: -; d_call: TRBD1; cdr3_nt: TGTGCCAACAGCCCGGGACAGTCTAGCAATCAGCCCCAGCATTTT; cdr3_aa: CANSPGQSSNQPQHF
j_call: TRBJ2-1; v_call: TRBV6-2/TRBV6-3; clone_size: -; d_call: TRBD2; cdr3_nt: TGTGCCAGCAGTTACTGGCGGGAGGCTGACAATGAGCAGTTCTTC; cdr3_aa: CASSYWREADNEQFF
j_call: TRBJ2-5; v_call: TRBV3-1; clone_size: many; d_call: -; cdr3_nt: TGTGCCAGCAGCCAAGATAGAGGGGCGCGGGTGGAGACCCAGTACTTC; cdr3_aa: CASSQDRGARVETQYF
j_call: TRBJ2-3; v_call: TRBV4-3; clone_size: -; d_call: TRBD2; cdr3_nt: TGCGCCAGCAGCCAAGATTCACTAGCGGGGGGAGTATTAGATACGCAGTATTTT; cdr3_aa: CASSQDSLAGGVLDTQYF
j_call: TRBJ2-2; v_call: TRBV14; clone_size: few; d_call: -; cdr3_nt: TGTGCCAGCAGCCAAGGAGCAGGCCTGAGCACCGGGGAGCTGTTTTTT; cdr3_aa: CASSQGAGLSTGELFF
j_call: TRBJ2-7; v_call: TRBV20-1; clone_size: many; d_call: -; cdr3_nt: TGCAGTGCTAGAGCGAAGGCAGGCGAGCAGTACTTC; cdr3_aa: CSARAKAGEQYF
j_call: TRBJ2-7; v_call: TRBV29-1; clone_size: many; d_call: TRBD2; cdr3_nt: TGCAGCGTGAGGGGGGAAGCTAGCGGGACCTCTTACGAGCAGTACTTC; cdr3_aa: CSVRGEASGTSYEQYF
j_call: TRBJ2-1; v_call: TRBV19; clone_size: -; d_call: -; cdr3_nt: TGTGCCAGTAGTATACTCGGGGGCCCCTACAATGAGCAGTTCTTC; cdr3_aa: CASSILGGPYNEQFF
j_call: TRBJ2-7; v_call: TRBV19; clone_size: -; d_call: -; cdr3_nt: TGTGCCAGTGCCCCGCGTGGGGACTTCGACTACGAGCAGTACTTC; cdr3_aa: CASAPRGDFDYEQYF
j_call: TRBJ2-2; v_call: TRBV7-9; clone_size: many; d_call: TRBD2; cdr3_nt: TGTGCCAGCAGCTTTTCCCGGGGACTAGCGGGCAACACCGGGGAGCTGTTTTTT; cdr3_aa: CASSFSRGLAGNTGELFF
j_call: TRBJ2-7; v_call: TRBV20-1; clone_size: many; d_call: -; cdr3_nt: TGCAGTGCTAACAGACTAGAGGCACCCTCCTACGAGCAGTACTTC; cdr3_aa: CSANRLEAPSYEQYF
j_call: TRBJ2-5; v_call: TRBV12-3/TRBV12-4; clone_size: many; d_call: -; cdr3_nt: TGTGCCAGCAGTCCAGATGGACTCAATTCCCCAGAGACCCAGTACTTC; cdr3_aa: CASSPDGLNSPETQYF
j_call: TRBJ2-7; v_call: TRBV20-1; clone_size: few; d_call: TRBD2; cdr3_nt: TGCAGTGCTAGAGGCCTAGGAAGCGGGAGTCACGAGCAGTACTTC; cdr3_aa: CSARGLGSGSHEQYF